This is a list of T cell receptor beta chains from one sample in a study of T cell responses to AZD1222 COVID-19 vaccine. Sequenced by immunoSEQ multiplex PCR; TCRdb stores in-frame clones only, minus some. The table includes 130,000 or so clones, 85% to 95% detected once. The sample consisted of peripheral blood, taken on day 0 of MenACWY control vaccination. The receptors derive from an adult in good health. Each CDR3 is given with its conserved first and last residue. A D gene is named only where the DNA matches it firmly. Where a row states a size, it is once, few, many or the class of an expanded clone; other rows omit it.

>14|.|TRBV28|.|TRBJ2-3
TGTGCCAGCATAATTGCGGGGAATACAGATACGCAGTATTTT
CASIIAGNTDTQYF
>14|.|TRBV6-2/TRBV6-3|.|TRBJ2-1
TGTGCCAGCAGTTTAAGGGGGACCTTCTATGAGCAGTTCTTC
CASSLRGTFYEQFF
>14|.|TRBV15|.|TRBJ2-3
TGTGCCACCAGCAGAGACGGGAGCACAGATACGCAGTATTTT
CATSRDGSTDTQYF
>12|.|TRBV6-5|.|TRBJ1-5
TGTGCCAGCAGTAGGGGTCTACAGCCCCAGCATTTT
CASSRGLQPQHF
>14|.|TRBV7-2|once|TRBJ1-5
TGTGCCAGCAGCTTAGTTCGGGGTAATCAGCCCCAGCATTTT
CASSLVRGNQPQHF
>10|.|TRBV20-1|.|TRBJ2-1
TGCAGTGCTAGCCGCAATGAGCAGTTCTTC
CSASRNEQFF
>16|.|TRBV19|.|TRBJ2-5
TGTGCCAGTAGTATCGGGCGGTTGGGGTACCAAGAGACCCAGTACTTC
CASSIGRLGYQETQYF
>16|TRBD1|TRBV18|.|TRBJ1-3
TGTGCCAGCTCACCATTAGACAGGGCACAAGGAAACACCATATATTTT
CASSPLDRAQGNTIYF
>14|.|TRBV18|.|TRBJ1-2
TGTGCCAGCTCACCCGGGGTGCCCGTATTTGGCTACACCTTC
CASSPGVPVFGYTF
>16|.|TRBV3-1/TRBV3-2|.|TRBJ2-7
TGTGCCCGCAGCCAAGACGGAGGGGGGCGGGGTTACGAGCAGTACTTC
CARSQDGGGRGYEQYF
>18|.|TRBV19|.|TRBJ1-5
TGTGCCAGTAGTATAGGACCCCCACAGGACAACCCTAATCAGCCCCAGCATTTT
CASSIGPPQDNPNQPQHF
>13|TRBD1|TRBV29-1|.|TRBJ1-1
TGCAGCGTCGAAATCAGGGGGGACACTGAAGCTTTCTTT
CSVEIRGDTEAFF
>13|.|TRBV9|once|TRBJ2-2
TGTGCCAGCAGCGTAGTAGCATCCGGGGAGCTGTTTTTT
CASSVVASGELFF
>15|.|TRBV18|.|TRBJ1-1
TGTGCCAGCTCACCCCGTCGGGGAGGGAACACTGAAGCTTTCTTT
CASSPRRGGNTEAFF
>17|TRBD1|TRBV12-5|once|TRBJ1-2
TGTGCTAGTGGTTTGGTACTTGGACAGGTTACCCTCTATGGCTACACCTTC
CASGLVLGQVTLYGYTF
>14|TRBD1|TRBV19|.|TRBJ1-5
TGTGCCAGTAGTATCACAGGGGGCAATCAGCCCCAGCATTTT
CASSITGGNQPQHF
>12|.|TRBV2|once|TRBJ1-2
TGTGCCAGCAGTGAATGGAACCATGGCTACACCTTC
CASSEWNHGYTF
>13|TRBD1|TRBV28|.|TRBJ1-5
TGTGCCAGCAGAGAGACAGGGGATCAGCCCCAGCATTTT
CASRETGDQPQHF
>15|TRBD1|TRBV4-2|.|TRBJ1-1
TGTGCCAGCAGCCCCCTGGACAGGGCGAACACTGAAGCTTTCTTT
CASSPLDRANTEAFF
>15|.|TRBV7-9|.|TRBJ1-6
TGTGCCAGCAGTCAGATCCCTCCCGGAGATTCACCCCTCCACTTT
CASSQIPPGDSPLHF
>12|.|TRBV7-9|.|TRBJ2-7
TGTGCCAGCAGCTTAGGGGATTACGAGCAGTACTTC
CASSLGDYEQYF
>14|.|TRBV6-1|.|TRBJ1-4
TGTGCCAGCAGTGACCGGATCATCGATGAAAAACTGTTTTTT
CASSDRIIDEKLFF
>14|.|TRBV5-6|.|TRBJ2-5
TGTGCCAGCAGCCCAGGGACCGTGGCAGAGACCCAGTACTTC
CASSPGTVAETQYF
>15|.|TRBV9|.|TRBJ1-5
TGTGCCAGCAGCGTAGGCCAGTTCCGGAATCAGCCCCAGCATTTT
CASSVGQFRNQPQHF
>13|.|TRBV6-2/TRBV6-3|.|TRBJ1-2
TGTGCCAGCAGTTACTCACCCGACTATGGCTACACCTTC
CASSYSPDYGYTF
>13|.|TRBV3-1/TRBV3-2|.|TRBJ2-1
TGTGCCAGCAGCCGGGACTTTTACAATGAGCAGTTCTTC
CASSRDFYNEQFF
>19|TRBD2|TRBV3-1/TRBV3-2|.|TRBJ2-3
TGTGCCAGCAGCCAGTATAGGACTAGCGGGAGTTGGGGCACAGATACGCAGTATTTT
CASSQYRTSGSWGTDTQYF
>16|TRBD1|TRBV18|.|TRBJ1-1
TGTGCCAGCTCACCTCGATACGGGACAGGGAACACTGAAGCTTTCTTT
CASSPRYGTGNTEAFF
>14|.|TRBV3-1/TRBV3-2|.|TRBJ1-1
TGTGCCAGCAGCCCTGGGGCAGGGGACACTGAAGCTTTCTTT
CASSPGAGDTEAFF
>19|TRBD1|TRBV7-9|.|TRBJ2-3
TGTGCCAGCAGCTCGCAGGGGGCGCGGCGGTCCCCCAACACAGATACGCAGTATTTT
CASSSQGARRSPNTDTQYF
>13|TRBD2|TRBV19|.|TRBJ2-1
TGTGCCTCCAGGACTAGCGGGAGCTATGAGCAGTTCTTC
CASRTSGSYEQFF
>13|.|TRBV5-6|once|TRBJ2-5
TGTGCCAGCAGCCCCCGAGGACAAGAGACCCAGTACTTC
CASSPRGQETQYF
>15|TRBD2|TRBV29-1|.|TRBJ2-3
TGCAGCGTTGAGGTGACTAGCAGGGTGACAGATACGCAGTATTTT
CSVEVTSRVTDTQYF
>17|.|TRBV7-9|.|TRBJ2-1
TGTGCCAGCAGCTTAGTGAAGCAGGACTCCACTTACAATGAGCAGTTCTTC
CASSLVKQDSTYNEQFF
>14|.|TRBV28|.|TRBJ1-1
TGTGCCAGAATTATTGGGGTCATGAACACTGAAGCTTTCTTT
CARIIGVMNTEAFF
>15|.|TRBV5-1|.|TRBJ1-1
TGCGCCAGCAGCTTAATTACAGGAGGGAACACTGAAGCTTTCTTT
CASSLITGGNTEAFF
>12|.|TRBV6-2/TRBV6-3|.|TRBJ2-7
TGTGCCAGCAGTTACAGTATCCCGGGGGAGAAGTTC
CASSYSIPGEKF
>13|.|TRBV18|.|TRBJ1-5
TGTGCCAGCTCCCAGAGAGGGAATCAGCCCCAGCATTTT
CASSQRGNQPQHF
>11|.|TRBV25-1|.|TRBJ2-5
TGTGCCAGCAGTAATTCAGAGACCCAGTACTTC
CASSNSETQYF
>13|.|TRBV6-5|.|TRBJ2-7
TGTGCCAGCAGTTATGGGGGGGGCGGGGAGCAGTACTTC
CASSYGGGGEQYF
>14|TRBD2|TRBV7-2|.|TRBJ2-7
TGTGCCAGCAGCGTAGGACTAGCAGGCTACGAGCAGTACTTC
CASSVGLAGYEQYF
>14|.|TRBV6-1|.|TRBJ1-6
TGTGCCAGCAGTGAAGCCCTGGGGACCCCACCCCTCCACTTT
CASSEALGTPPLHF
>14|.|TRBV6-5|.|TRBJ1-2
TGTGCCAGCAGTTGGTCAGGAAAGCCCTATGGCTACACCTTC
CASSWSGKPYGYTF
>15|.|TRBV19|.|TRBJ1-5
TGTGCCAGTAGTATAAAGGGTGTCAGCAATCAGCCCCAGCATTTT
CASSIKGVSNQPQHF
>14|.|TRBV5-1|.|TRBJ1-1
TGCGCCAGCAGCTTGGGTGGAGAATACACTGAAGCTTTCTTT
CASSLGGEYTEAFF
>16|TRBD2|TRBV5-4|.|TRBJ2-2
TGTGCCAGCAGTCCTCCTAGCGGGGGGGCGGCCGGGGAGCTGTTTTTT
CASSPPSGGAAGELFF
>13|.|TRBV19|.|TRBJ1-5
TGTGCCAGTAGACCTAATGGACTTGGGGCCCAGCATTTT
CASRPNGLGAQHF
>12|.|TRBV5-1|.|TRBJ1-2
TGCGCCAGCAGCTTGGGGGGTGTGGGCTACACCTTC
CASSLGGVGYTF
>16|.|TRBV5-5|.|TRBJ1-4
TGTGCCAGCAGCTTACTGATGGGGGCTTTGATGGAAAAACTGTTTTTT
CASSLLMGALMEKLFF
>14|.|TRBV5-4|many|TRBJ1-3
TGTGCCAGCAGCTTGGGGGACTCTGGAAACACCATATATTTT
CASSLGDSGNTIYF
>13|TRBD1|TRBV2|.|TRBJ1-5
TGTGCCAGCGGGGGACAGAGGAGTCAGCCCCAGCATTTT
CASGGQRSQPQHF
>16|.|TRBV27|.|TRBJ1-5
TGTGCCAGCAGTCCGTCCACTGGGCAAGTAGCTCAGCCCCAGCATTTT
CASSPSTGQVAQPQHF
>15|.|TRBV4-1|few|TRBJ1-3
TGCGCCAGCAAAAGGGCCCAGGGGTTGGAAAACACCATATATTTT
CASKRAQGLENTIYF
>14|.|TRBV30|.|TRBJ1-3
TGTGCCTGGAGTGTACTAGGCTCTGGAAACACCATATATTTT
CAWSVLGSGNTIYF
>13|TRBD2|TRBV12-3/TRBV12-4|.|TRBJ2-7
TGTGCCAGCAGTTTGGGGACTAGCTACGAGCAGTACTTC
CASSLGTSYEQYF